This T cell receptor beta chain emerged from a study of T cells after yellow fever vaccination. Study-level findings and limits: In post-booster samples, most primary-vaccination clones reappeared (approximately 96% CD4, about 90% CD8).

In this sample, this clonotype turned up many times. Antigen specificity is unknown. TCRdb reprocessed the 5' RACE reads via MiXCR and lists one record per CDR3 protein. Seen here are hundreds of thousands of distinct CDR3 sequences, about 4% observed once, and the top ten hold roughly 24%. Germline-derived CDR1 and CDR2 are MNHEY and SMNVEV (reference sequence). This CDR3 has 14 amino acids. V lost 6 bases to trimming and J lost 5 bases, with 15 bases between them. The clonotype originates from a man between 18 and 29 years old who received the YFV17D yellow fever vaccine. The chain joins TRBV27 to TRBJ2-3; tentative D call: TRBD2 (6 bases). The sequencing used PBMCs, collected 5 days after the yellow fever booster vaccination. CDR3 sequence (DNA): TGTGCCAGCAGACCCGCGGGGCCGGTAGATACGCAGTATTTT. Amino acid sequence: CASRPAGPVDTQYF.